This T cell receptor (beta chain) appears in the sequencing data of a study of beta chain features in type 1 diabetes. Study-level results: In every one of the four CD4+ subsets, TCRB CDR3s were moderately but significantly shorter in Type 1 diabetes patients.

As regards this clone: Its antigen remains unidentified.

Sequencing targeted expressed TCRB transcripts, as all isolated RNA had been reverse transcribed. Using immunoSEQ multiplex PCR, the repertoire was profiled, and TCRdb retains in-frame clones only, with some absent. The sample has around 310,000 clones; roughly 13% are singletons. V gave up 4 bases and J gave up 6 bases, with 7 bases separating them. This CDR3 region has 12 residues. Germline lookup yields CDR1 SGHTA and CDR2 FQGNSA. Material: naive CD4+ T cells from blood. The chain employs TRBV7-2 and TRBJ1-3; D is ambiguous. The sequence came from a woman in her late teens or twenties with type 1 diabetes. CDR3 sequence (DNA): TGTGCCAGCAGCTCAAGACTAAACACCATATATTTT. Translating it yields CASSSRLNTIYF.